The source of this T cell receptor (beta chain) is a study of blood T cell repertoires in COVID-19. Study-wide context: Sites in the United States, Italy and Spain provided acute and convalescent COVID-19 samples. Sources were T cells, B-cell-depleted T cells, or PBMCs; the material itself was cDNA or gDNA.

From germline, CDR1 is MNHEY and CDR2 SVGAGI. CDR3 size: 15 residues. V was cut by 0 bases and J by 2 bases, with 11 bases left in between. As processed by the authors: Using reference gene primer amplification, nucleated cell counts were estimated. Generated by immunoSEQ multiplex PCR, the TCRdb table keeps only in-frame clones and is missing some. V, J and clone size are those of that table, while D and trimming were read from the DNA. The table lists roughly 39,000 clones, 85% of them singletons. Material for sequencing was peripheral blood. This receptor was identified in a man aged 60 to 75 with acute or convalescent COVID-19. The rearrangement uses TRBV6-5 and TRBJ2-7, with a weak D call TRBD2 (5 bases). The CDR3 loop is CASSYSGSGTYEQYF. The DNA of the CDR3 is TGTGCCAGCAGTTACTCCGGCAGCGGCACCTACGAGCAGTACTTC.